The 21 T cell receptor beta chains below were found in one sample sequenced in a study of blood T cells in healthy people across ages. Using a J-beta primer mix together with a sample-barcoded 5' primer, a second PCR was run for roughly 7 to 11 cycles. TCRdb independently ran MiXCR on the 5' RACE reads; one entry per CDR3 protein. The sample includes about 970,000 distinct CDR3 sequences, about 51% of them seen just once. Sequences were obtained from blood. Receptor source: a woman aged 60-75 years in good health.

The chain links TRBV4-2 to TRBJ1-2; 9 nucleotides agree with TRBD1. There are 14 residues in the CDR3. Germline loops: CDR1 LGHNA, CDR2 YNFKEQ. V trimming: 2 bases; J trimming: 6 bases; junction bases outside the gene matches: 4. CDR3 sequence: CASSQLQGADGYTF. For the CDR3, the DNA is TGTGCCAGCAGCCAATTACAGGGGGCTGATGGCTACACCTTC.

The chain employs TRBV5-5 and TRBJ2-1; 10 nucleotides line up with TRBD2. The CDR3 consists of 15 residues. Per germline, CDR1 SGHKS and CDR2 YYEKEE (reference sequence). The V segment lost 5 bases and the J segment 4 bases; nucleotides outside the gene matches: 6. CDR3 coding DNA: TGTGCCAGCAGGTTTGGACTAGCGGTGTACAATGAGCAGTTCTTC. It specifies CASRFGLAVYNEQFF.

This clonotype was seen ten or more times. The chain uses TRBV4-2 and TRBJ2-7; D not certain. The CDR3 runs 16 residues. Trimming took off 4 bases at V and 6 bases at J, with 22 bases between the two ends. Germline assignment: CDR1 LGHNA and CDR2 YNFKEQ. CDR3 sequence reads: CASSPLLARNRCEQYF. Written as DNA, the CDR3 is TGTGCCAGCAGCCCCCTCCTCGCGAGGAACCGATGCGAGCAGTACTTC.

CDR3 residues: CASSQVLAGLLRADTQYF. CDR3 in DNA: TGCGCCAGCAGCCAAGTACTAGCGGGACTCCTTAGGGCAGATACGCAGTATTTT. The chain links TRBV4-1 to TRBJ2-3, with TRBD2 matching 10 bases. Trimming removed 1 base from V and 4 bases from J; junction bases left unmatched: 11. CDR3 length: 18 amino acids. In germline, CDR1 is MGHRA, CDR2 YSYEKL.

This chain connects TRBV3-1 to TRBJ1-4; no clear D gene. V lost 4 bases and J 3 bases, leaving 21 bases between the germline ends. Germline V gives CDR1 LGHDT, CDR2 YNNKEL (reference sequence). The CDR3 totals 18 residues. The CDR3 DNA follows: TGTGCCAGCAGCCGACCGGCAAAGACGGCGATCTCTAATGAAAAACTGTTTTTT. Amino acid sequence: CASSRPAKTAISNEKLFF.

As DNA, the CDR3 is TGCGCCAGCAGCCAAGCTTCCGGGGTCTGGCAGTTCTTC. It translates to CASSQASGVWQFF. The rearrangement uses TRBV4-1 and TRBJ2-1; possibly TRBD2 for D (5 bases). This CDR3 is 13 amino acids long. Trimming removed 1 base from V and 12 bases from J, with 13 bases in between. Germline-derived CDR1 and CDR2 are MGHRA and YSYEKL.

This clonotype came up a few times. The chain links TRBV28 to TRBJ2-7, with D possibly called TRBD1 or TRBD2 (6 bases each). The germline V and J ends were trimmed by 3 bases and 6 bases, with 15 bases remaining between them. The CDR3 contains 14 residues. Germline loops: CDR1 MDHEN, CDR2 SYDVKM. CDR3 bases: TGTGCCAGCAGTTTGGGGGCGGGACTCACCGAGCAGTACTTC. Amino acids: CASSLGAGLTEQYF.

This clonotype was observed once. The DNA for the CDR3 is TGTGCCAGTACACTTACTAGCGGTGACACAGATACGCAGTATTTT. Translated: CASTLTSGDTDTQYF. The gene calls are TRBV2 and TRBJ2-3; 8 bases agree with TRBD2. The germline V gene has CDR1 SNHLY and CDR2 FYNNEI. V gave up 9 bases and J gave up 2 bases; unmatched junction bases: 10. The length of the CDR3 is 15 residues.

The J gene is TRBJ2-4, the V gene TRBV12-3 or TRBV12-4; 12 bases line up with TRBD2. The end of the DNA fits TRBJ2-7 better, so the J call may be wrong. This CDR3 has 14 amino acids. CDR3 loop: CASSFTSGRHEQYF. The CDR3 region has the DNA TGTGCCAGCAGTTTCACTAGCGGGAGGCACGAGCAGTACTTC.

This clonotype turned up a few times. The chain carries TRBV5-8 and TRBJ1-5, with D tentatively TRBD1 (5 bases). This CDR3 contains 13 residues. Trimming stripped 4 bases from V and 10 bases from J, with 15 bases between. Germline loops: CDR1 SGHTS, CDR2 YDEGEE. The CDR3 DNA sequence: TGTGCCAGCAGCGTGGCGCGGGGCGCCCCCCAGCATTTT. Protein: CASSVARGAPQHF.

This clonotype was recorded a few times. J is TRBJ2-7 and V is TRBV3-1; no clear D gene. Near its end, the DNA agrees better with TRBJ2-5, so the J call may be wrong. CDR3 length: 18 residues. Germline V CDR1 and CDR2: LGHDT, YNNKEL (reference sequence). CDR3 amino acids: CASSQDISGIGRSETQYF. In nucleotides, the CDR3 is TGTGCCAGCAGCCAAGATATTAGTGGTATAGGCAGGAGTGAGACCCAGTACTTC.

To note about this clonotype: This likely comes from a read error, as the CDR3 has no conserved phenylalanine or tryptophan at its end. The gene calls are TRBV6-2 or TRBV6-3 and TRBJ2-1; perhaps TRBD2 as D (6 bases). Germline loops: CDR1 MNHEY, CDR2 SVGEGT. There are 13 residues in the CDR3. The ends were cut back, 4 bases at V and 6 bases at J, with 10 bases in the middle. The DNA for the CDR3 is TGTGCCAGCAGTTGGGCTAGCGCCAATGAGCAGTTCGTC. Amino acid sequence: CASSWASANEQFV.

This clonotype was observed a handful of times. The chain has TRBV5-1 and TRBJ2-5; 8 positions match TRBD1. The closer fit of TRBJ2-7 to the DNA end suggests the J call may be wrong. This CDR3 region has 14 residues. Germline values: CDR1 SGHRS, CDR2 YFSETQ. The CDR3 here is CASSWTGTSYEQYF. The CDR3 DNA follows: TGCGCCAGCAGCTGGACAGGGACATCCTACGAGCAGTACTTC.

Worth noting for this clonotype: With a much larger clone just one base away, this may be a read error. The chain links TRBV2 to TRBJ1-4; 7 bases are a match to TRBD1. The CDR3 is 14 residues long. Germline CDR1 and CDR2: SNHLY and FYNNEI. J was trimmed by 7 bases and V by 7 bases; bases with no gene match: 9. CDR3 loop: CASNQDRQTEKLFF. The DNA of the CDR3 is TGTGCCAGCAATCAGGACAGGCAGACTGAAAAACTGTTTTTT. Supplemented by reference TRBV2 and TRBJ1-4, the full variable domain reads EPEVTQTPSHQVTQMGQEVILRCVPISNHLYFYWYRQILGQKVEFLVSFYNNEISEKSEIFDDQFSVERPDGSNFTLKIRSTKLEDSAMYFCASNQDRQTEKLFFGSGTQLSVL.

Only a few counts were recorded for this clonotype. The CDR3 is CASSYSGPGGVYEQYF. CDR3 nucleotides: TGTGCCAGCAGTTACTCTGGGCCCGGTGGGGTCTACGAGCAGTACTTC. This chain links TRBV6-5 with TRBJ2-4; D gene ambiguous. The J call may be incorrect, as the DNA end agrees better with TRBJ2-7. This CDR3 is 16 amino acids long. Germline V gene data show CDR1 as MNHEY and CDR2 as SVGAGI.

The CDR3 loop reads CASRRGGDGQTQYF. In nucleotides, the CDR3 is TGTGCCAGCAGACGAGGGGGCGACGGGCAGACCCAGTACTTC. The gene calls are TRBV6-2 or TRBV6-3 and TRBJ2-5; TRBD1 agrees at 7 bases. Trimming at V came to 6 bases and at J to 6 bases, leaving 10 bases not matched to a gene. This CDR3 region has 14 residues. Germline V lookup: CDR1 MNHEY, CDR2 SVGEGT.

This chain links TRBV28 with TRBJ2-7; D is uncertain. Germline V CDR1 and CDR2: MDHEN, SYDVKM. CDR3 length equals 15 residues. V lost 7 bases and J lost 4, with 20 bases in between. CDR3 residues: CASKPVERLGYEQYF. The CDR3 bases are TGTGCCAGCAAACCTGTAGAAAGGCTTGGGTACGAGCAGTACTTC.

This clonotype came up many times. The chain carries TRBV29-1 and TRBJ2-1, with 8 bases that match TRBD2. The CDR3 contains 14 residues. The germline V gene has CDR1 SQVTM and CDR2 ANQGSEA. Losses at the gene ends were 2 bases for V and 4 bases for J; bases not matched to a gene: 4. This CDR3 is CSVEPREGYNEQFF. The CDR3 DNA follows: TGCAGCGTTGAACCCCGGGAGGGTTACAATGAGCAGTTCTTC.

The chain carries TRBV29-1 and TRBJ2-7; 10 bases fit TRBD2. J gave up 4 bases and V 5 bases, and 5 bases lay outside the gene matches. Per germline, CDR1 SQVTM and CDR2 ANQGSEA. The CDR3 has 13 amino acids. The CDR3: CSVTRAGGYEQYF. The CDR3 DNA follows: TGCAGCGTTACACGAGCGGGAGGGTACGAGCAGTACTTC.

V and J are TRBV12-3 or TRBV12-4 and TRBJ2-5; TRBD2 agrees at 8 bases. The CDR3 totals 15 residues. V shed 4 bases and J 4 bases; nucleotides not matched to a gene: 8. Here the CDR3 reads CASSSVGLAGETQYF. In nucleotides, the CDR3 is TGTGCCAGCAGTTCCGTGGGGCTAGCGGGAGAGACCCAGTACTTC.

The rearrangement joins TRBV7-9 to TRBJ1-2; D is uncertain. V was clipped by 4 bases and J by 5 bases, with 11 bases between them. Germline V lookup: CDR1 SEHNR, CDR2 FQNEAQ (reference sequence). The CDR3 contains 13 residues. The DNA for the CDR3 is TGTGCCAGCAGCTCCATGGCGGGATATGGCTACACCTTC. Amino acids: CASSSMAGYGYTF.